This entry lists 8 T cell receptor beta chains sequenced from one sample in a study of regulatory and conventional T cells in RAG deficiency. The protocol was immunoSEQ multiplex PCR, while the TCRdb copy is restricted to in-frame clones and leaves out a portion. The sample includes 30,000 to 35,000 clones, just under 90% seen only once; the top ten take 4.5% to 5.5%. This sample also belongs to another study, concerning regulatory T cells. That work adds: The primer mix had 52 TRBV and 13 TRBJ primers.

Sequencing input: CD8+ T cells sorted from blood. Every receptor here comes from a human donor in good health.

The chain couples TRBV6-4 to TRBJ2-2; 10 bases line up with TRBD2. The trim removed 4 bases at V and 4 bases at J, leaving 0 bases unmatched. Germline V lookup: CDR1 MRHNA, CDR2 SNTAGT. The CDR3 contains 14 residues. The CDR3 DNA is TGTGCCAGCAGTGCTAGCGGGAGCACCGGGGAGCTGTTTTTT. This translates into CASSASGSTGELFF.

V usage is TRBV30 and J usage is TRBJ1-1; 7 nucleotides align to TRBD1. Trimming cost V 3 bases and J 1 base; bases outside gene matches: 5. The CDR3 consists of 14 residues. Germline values: CDR1 GTSNPN, CDR2 SVGIG (reference sequence). CDR3: CAWSWDSSNTEAFF. The CDR3 coding sequence is TGTGCCTGGAGCTGGGACAGTTCGAACACTGAAGCTTTCTTT.

This clone appeared a single time. J is TRBJ2-7 and V is TRBV10-3; D is possibly TRBD1 (5 bases). Germline V gene data show CDR1 as ENHRY and CDR2 as SYGVKD. CDR3 length: 15 residues. Trimming shortened V by 3 bases and J by 3 bases, and 15 bases separated the two germline ends. The CDR3 is CAISDPMQGDYEQYF. Written as DNA, the CDR3 is TGTGCCATCAGTGACCCTATGCAGGGTGACTACGAGCAGTACTTC.

CDR3 sequence (DNA): TGTGCCAGTAGCTACCAGGGCCCGGATACGCAGTATTTT. Protein sequence: CASSYQGPDTQYF. This sequence joins TRBV19 and TRBJ2-3; D possibly corresponds to TRBD1 (5 bases). Germline-derived CDR1 and CDR2 are LNHDA and SQIVND (reference sequence). The length of the CDR3 is 13 residues. The ends were cut back, 6 bases at V and 6 bases at J, with 13 bases in the middle.

This clone was seen once. The chain recombines TRBV19 with TRBJ2-5; possibly TRBD1 or TRBD2 for D (5 bases each). The closer fit of TRBJ2-7 to the DNA end suggests the J call may be wrong. Germline V gene lookup returns CDR1 LNHDA and CDR2 SQIVND (reference sequence). The CDR3 is 13 residues long. In DNA form, the CDR3 reads TGTGCCAGTAGTCCGGGACGGACCTACGAGCAGTACTTC. Its protein is CASSPGRTYEQYF.

The chain links TRBV5-4 to TRBJ2-5; D may match TRBD1 or TRBD2 (5 bases each). The J call may not be correct, given that the DNA end is closer to TRBJ2-7. This CDR3 comprises 16 residues. Per germline, CDR1 SGHNT and CDR2 YYREEE (reference sequence). Here the CDR3 reads CASSLGGTQQTYEQYF. The CDR3 region has the DNA TGTGCCAGCAGCTTGGGGGGGACCCAACAAACCTACGAGCAGTACTTC.

The rearrangement joins TRBV7-8 to TRBJ2-1; D not resolved. This CDR3 contains 14 residues. V was pared by 2 bases and J by 4 bases, with 9 bases between. Germline assignment: CDR1 SGHVS and CDR2 FQNEAQ. The CDR3 coding sequence is TGTGCCAGCAGCTTAAGAGCGCTGTACAATGAGCAGTTCTTC. Translated: CASSLRALYNEQFF.

The rearrangement links TRBV7-8 to TRBJ2-4; 8 nucleotides agree with TRBD2. CDR3 length: 18 residues. J lost 5 bases, V lost 2 bases, and 14 bases had no gene match. Germline V gene lookup returns CDR1 SGHVS and CDR2 FQNEAQ. The CDR3 spells CASSLQSSFREGQNIQYF. CDR3 coding DNA: TGTGCCAGCAGCTTACAATCCTCCTTCCGGGAGGGACAAAACATTCAGTACTTC.